The 17 T cell receptor beta chains reported below all come from one sample, sequenced in a study of blood T cell repertoires in COVID-19 (dated by TCRdb to 2020 to 2021). The library was generated by the immunoSEQ multiplex PCR assay. TCRdb re-hosts the immuneACCESS table, in-frame sequences only. Its copies lack some clones; in the studies checked, an unresolved V gene accounts for under half of them, and the cause for the rest is not known. A total of approximately 170,000 clones appear in this sample, less than 90% of them only once. Approximately 4% of the sample is in the top ten clones. Sequenced sample: peripheral blood. These receptors were collected from a woman in her sixties or seventies with acute or convalescent COVID-19.

This chain links TRBV6-6 with TRBJ2-7, with TRBD2 matching 7 bases. Germline V lookup: CDR1 MNHNY, CDR2 SVGAGI (reference sequence). The CDR3 is made up of 14 amino acids. With 6 bases clipped from V and 5 bases from J, the junction kept 10 bases outside the gene matches. The CDR3 DNA sequence: TGTGCCAGCAGGGAAACGGGGGGTTTCCACGAGCAGTACTTC. It yields the protein CASRETGGFHEQYF.

The chain links TRBV5-1 to TRBJ1-2, with D possibly TRBD1 on 5 matching bases. V was pared by 7 bases and J by 4 bases, with 14 bases between. There are 13 residues in the CDR3. The germline V gene has CDR1 SGHRS and CDR2 YFSETQ. The CDR3 region is CASRPGTFYGYTF. DNA of the CDR3: TGCGCCAGCCGACCAGGGACTTTCTATGGCTACACCTTC. Supplemented by reference TRBV5-1 and TRBJ1-2, the full variable domain reads KAGVTQTPRYLIKTRGQQVTLSCSPISGHRSVSWYQQTPGQGLQFLFEYFSETQRNKGNFPGRFSGRQFSNSRSEMNVSTLELGDSALYLCASRPGTFYGYTFGSGTRLTVV.

The chain links TRBV3-1 (or the pseudogene TRBV3-2) to TRBJ2-7, with 7 positions matching TRBD1. This CDR3 has 18 residues. The V gene's germline CDR1 is LGHDT and CDR2 YNNKEL (reference sequence). The trim removed 1 base at V and 2 bases at J, leaving 14 bases unmatched. CDR3 protein: CASSQALPTGTAPYEQYF. The CDR3, as DNA: TGTGCCAGCAGCCAAGCTCTCCCAACCGGGACAGCGCCCTACGAGCAGTACTTC.

This chain joins TRBV2 and TRBJ2-7, with a tentative D call TRBD1 (6 bases). Trimming stripped 5 bases from V and 2 bases from J, with 10 bases between. The V gene's germline CDR1 is SNHLY and CDR2 FYNNEI. CDR3 length equals 13 residues. The CDR3 loop is CASSRTDTYEQYF. As DNA, the CDR3 is TGTGCCAGCAGTAGGACAGATACCTACGAGCAGTACTTC.

V is TRBV28 and J is TRBJ1-5; 9 bases line up with TRBD1. CDR3 size: 14 residues. V shed 6 bases, J shed 7 bases, and the junction held 7 bases outside the gene matches. Germline-derived CDR1 and CDR2 are MDHEN and SYDVKM. CDR3 loop: CASRATGGGQPQHF. The CDR3 DNA reads as TGTGCCAGCAGAGCGACAGGGGGAGGGCAGCCCCAGCATTTT. Based on the CDR3 plus reference TRBV28 and TRBJ1-5, the full variable domain is DVKVTQSSRYLVKRTGEKVFLECVQDMDHENMFWYRQDPGLGLRLIYFSYDVKMKEKGDIPEGYSVSREKKERFSLILESASTNQTSMYLCASRATGGGQPQHFGDGTRLSIL.

The chain has TRBV27 and TRBJ2-3, with 9 bases aligning to TRBD1. CDR3 size: 19 residues. The germline gives CDR1 MNHEY, CDR2 SMNVEV (reference sequence). V was pared by 5 bases and J by 2 bases, with 17 bases of the junction left unmatched. CDR3 nucleotide sequence: TGTGCCAGCAGTAATCAGATACCCGGACAGGGGTTACCCACAGATACGCAGTATTTT. Encoded protein: CASSNQIPGQGLPTDTQYF.

The V gene is TRBV2, the J gene TRBJ2-1; D might be TRBD2 (7 bases). Trimming took off 4 bases at V and 9 bases at J, with 10 bases between the two ends. The CDR3 is 12 amino acids. CDR1 SNHLY and CDR2 FYNNEI come from the germline V gene. CDR3 coding DNA: TGTGCCAGCAGTGTAGGGGGGGGTGAGCAGTTCTTC. Its protein is CASSVGGGEQFF.

The chain joins TRBV20-1 to TRBJ1-1, with D hard to call. Trimming left V 3 bases short and J 5 bases short, with 16 bases between. The CDR3 extends over 14 amino acids. Germline CDR1 is DFQATT and CDR2 is SNEGSKA (reference sequence). In DNA form, the CDR3 reads TGCAGTGCTAGTTTGCAGCTCGGAGGAACTGAAGCTTTCTTT. This sequence encodes CSASLQLGGTEAFF.

The chain recombines TRBV19 with TRBJ1-1, with D hard to call. The ends were cut back, 4 bases at V and 0 bases at J, with 9 bases in the middle. CDR1 is LNHDA, CDR2 SQIVND, per germline (reference sequence). The CDR3 loop spans 14 amino acids. CDR3 residues: CASSKHSMNTEAFF. Here the CDR3 DNA reads TGTGCCAGTAGTAAACACAGTATGAACACTGAAGCTTTCTTT. The full variable domain, its missing parts supplied by reference TRBV19 and TRBJ1-1, is DGGITQSPKYLFRKEGQNVTLSCEQNLNHDAMYWYRQDPGQGLRLIYYSQIVNDFQKGDIAEGYSVSREKKESFPLTVTSAQKNPTAFYLCASSKHSMNTEAFFGQGTRLTVV.

The J gene is TRBJ1-6, the V gene TRBV4-3, with TRBD1 matching over 8 bases. V lost 0 bases to trimming and J lost 8 bases; unmatched junction nucleotides: 9. The V gene's germline CDR1 is LGHNA and CDR2 YSLEER. CDR3 size: 17 residues. The CDR3 here is CASSQDIRGRRDSPLHF. CDR3 sequence (DNA): TGCGCCAGCAGCCAAGACATCAGGGGGCGTAGGGATTCACCCCTCCACTTT.

J is TRBJ1-5 and V is TRBV19; TRBD1 matches at 11 bases. CDR3 length: 16 amino acids. The J segment lost 3 bases and the V segment lost 7 bases, leaving 8 bases of the junction unmatched. Germline CDR1 and CDR2: LNHDA and SQIVND (reference sequence). Written as DNA, the CDR3 is TGTGCCAGTACCCGGACAGGGGGCCGCCTCAATCAGCCCCAGCATTTT. Encoded protein: CASTRTGGRLNQPQHF.

V and J are TRBV7-2 and TRBJ1-1; the D is unclear. The CDR3 loop spans 15 amino acids. Trimming shortened V by 0 bases and J by 0 bases, and 8 bases separated the two germline ends. Germline V lookup: CDR1 SGHTA, CDR2 FQGNSA. CDR3 loop: CASSLAPPMNTEAFF. The CDR3 DNA reads as TGTGCCAGCAGCTTAGCCCCCCCCATGAACACTGAAGCTTTCTTT.

This sequence joins TRBV6-5 and TRBJ2-5, with D hard to call. Trimming took 0 bases from V and 4 from J, leaving 12 bases between them. Per the germline V gene, CDR1 is MNHEY and CDR2 is SVGAGI. This CDR3 is built from 15 residues. CDR3 nucleotide sequence: TGTGCCAGCAGTTACTCTACGCTTAGGAGAGAGACCCAGTACTTC. The encoded protein is CASSYSTLRRETQYF.

The V call is TRBV30, the J call TRBJ1-2; 7 bases match TRBD1. Losses at the gene ends were 2 bases for V and 5 bases for J; bases not matched to a gene: 11. Germline V gene lookup returns CDR1 GTSNPN and CDR2 SVGIG (reference sequence). The CDR3 contains 15 residues. This CDR3 is CAWSYRDSRFYGYTF. The CDR3 coding sequence is TGTGCCTGGAGTTATCGGGACAGTAGATTTTATGGCTACACCTTC.

V and J are TRBV4-2 and TRBJ2-2; a weak D match, TRBD2 (5 bases). This CDR3 spans 14 amino acids. Germline-derived CDR1 and CDR2 are LGHNA and YNFKEQ. The V gene lost 3 bases and the J gene lost 7 bases, with 12 bases spanning the gap. The CDR3 reads CASSQIDYFGELFF. The CDR3 DNA reads TGTGCCAGCAGCCAGATTGACTACTTCGGGGAGCTGTTTTTT.

Comment on this clone: A junction end diverges from the germline sequence, so it may reflect a read error. The chain combines TRBV12-3 or TRBV12-4 with TRBJ2-1; 7 bases align to TRBD1. The CDR3 runs to 12 residues. CDR3 nucleotides: TGTGCCAGCAATCTTCGACAGGGCGAGCACATCTTC. Translation: CASNLRQGEHIF.

The rearrangement uses TRBV7-9 and TRBJ1-3; D is uncertain. The V gene's germline CDR1 is SEHNR and CDR2 FQNEAQ (reference sequence). There are 15 residues in the CDR3. Trimming stripped 0 bases from V and 0 bases from J, with 6 bases between. CDR3 sequence reads: CASSLAAVSGNTIYF. DNA for the CDR3: TGTGCCAGCAGCTTAGCGGCAGTCTCTGGAAACACCATATATTTT.